This T cell receptor beta chain was recovered during a study of blood T cell repertoires in COVID-19. The germline V and J ends were trimmed by 6 bases and 4 bases, with 12 bases remaining between them. Per germline, CDR1 LGHNT and CDR2 FRNRAP. The CDR3 has 13 amino acids. Original methodology: Reference gene primer amplification in the assay estimated nucleated cell counts. Method: immunoSEQ multiplex PCR; TCRdb's copy keeps in-frame clones and lacks some. Clone size and the V and J calls come from that table; the DNA yielded D and trimming. The sample holds about 150,000 clones, roughly 91% seen once.

V is TRBV12-5 and J is TRBJ2-5, with D possibly being TRBD1 (6 bases). Specimen: peripheral blood. This TCR was sampled from a man between 60 and 70 years old with active or convalescent COVID-19. This CDR3 is CASGRDIRETQYF. The CDR3, as DNA: TGTGCTAGTGGCCGGGACATAAGAGAGACCCAGTACTTC.